The 14 T cell receptor beta chains below were found in one sample sequenced in a study of blood T cells in healthy people across ages. Primers used in a second PCR of roughly 7 to 11 cycles were a sample-barcoded 5' primer and a J-beta primer mix. TCRdb re-called the 5' RACE reads through MiXCR, storing one row per CDR3 protein. The table has around 850,000 distinct CDR3 sequences, 35% to 40% seen once. Sequencing was performed on blood. The receptors were gathered from a man between 18 and 29 years old in good health.

The chain combines TRBV6-2 or TRBV6-3 with TRBJ2-3; D remains ambiguous. V lost 0 bases and J 7 bases, leaving 17 bases between the germline ends. Per the germline V gene, CDR1 is MNHEY and CDR2 is SVGEGT. The CDR3 runs 16 residues. The CDR3 bases are TGTGCCAGCAGTTACTCGGGGATCGTTCCCTGGAATACGCAGTATTTT. The encoded protein is CASSYSGIVPWNTQYF.

The V gene is TRBV20-1, the J gene TRBJ1-2; possibly TRBD1 for D (6 bases). With 0 bases removed from V and 0 bases from J, the gap between germline ends came to 17 bases. The CDR3 has 17 residues. The V gene's germline CDR1 is DFQATT and CDR2 SNEGSKA (reference sequence). The DNA of the CDR3 is TGCAGTGCTAGAGATACAGGGACCCCCGACCCTAACTATGGCTACACCTTC. This sequence encodes CSARDTGTPDPNYGYTF.

This clonotype was detected only a few times. The chain is built from TRBV5-4 and TRBJ1-2; tentatively, D is TRBD1 (6 bases). The germline CDR1 and CDR2 sequences are SGHNT and YYREEE (reference sequence). The CDR3 length is 16 residues. Trimming removed 1 base from V and 8 bases from J, with 21 bases in between. CDR3: CASSLKREQGSGGYTF. The CDR3 bases are TGTGCCAGCAGCTTGAAACGCGAACAGGGAAGTGGAGGCTACACCTTC.

The gene calls are TRBV24-1 and TRBJ2-2; no definite D call. Trimming stripped 5 bases from V and 1 base from J, with 7 bases between. The CDR3 has 14 amino acids. From germline, CDR1 is KGHDR and CDR2 SFDVKD. DNA for the CDR3: TGTGCCACCAGTGGCAGGTTGAACACCGGGGAGCTGTTTTTT. Its protein is CATSGRLNTGELFF.

This rearrangement joins TRBV12-3 or TRBV12-4 to TRBJ1-1, with 8 nucleotides matching TRBD1. This CDR3 comprises 15 residues. V was pared by 3 bases and J by 6 bases, with 9 bases of the junction left unmatched. The CDR3 DNA follows: TGTGCCAGCAGTTTCGGGACAGGCGGATCCCCTGAAGCTTTCTTT. Translating it yields CASSFGTGGSPEAFF.

This clonotype was counted only a few times. The rearrangement links TRBV12-3 or TRBV12-4 to TRBJ1-4, with D perhaps TRBD1 (6 bases). V was trimmed by 6 bases and J by 3 bases, leaving 11 bases between them. This CDR3 is 14 amino acids long. In nucleotides, the CDR3 is TGTGCCAGCAGCGTAGGGGGGTCTAATGAAAAACTGTTTTTT. It is translated as CASSVGGSNEKLFF.

The chain employs TRBV4-2 and TRBJ1-2, with TRBD1 matching over 8 bases. Germline CDR1 LGHNA, CDR2 YNFKEQ. Losses at the gene ends were 0 bases for V and 8 bases for J; bases not matched to a gene: 8. The CDR3 loop spans 15 amino acids. CDR3 in DNA: TGTGCCAGCAGCCAAGATGTCCCCAGGGGGCGAGGCTACACCTTC. Translating it yields CASSQDVPRGRGYTF.

V is TRBV29-1 and J is TRBJ2-4, with D perhaps matching TRBD1 or TRBD2 (6 bases each). Germline loops: CDR1 SQVTM, CDR2 ANQGSEA. The V gene lost 6 bases and the J gene lost 2 bases, with 17 bases spanning the gap. The CDR3 has 15 residues. The CDR3 protein is CSVAKEGGSKNIQYF. CDR3 coding DNA: TGCAGCGTCGCTAAGGAGGGGGGTTCCAAAAACATTCAGTACTTC.

The chain couples TRBV6-2 or TRBV6-3 to TRBJ2-5; 9 nucleotides agree with TRBD1. The CDR3 is made up of 15 amino acids. V lost 8 bases to trimming and J lost 3 bases; unmatched junction nucleotides: 10. Germline V CDR1 and CDR2: MNHEY, SVGEGT. CDR3 nucleotides: TGTGCCAGCGACTTCCGGGGACAGGGAGAAGAGACCCAGTACTTC. Amino acids: CASDFRGQGEETQYF.

The rearrangement uses TRBV6-5 and TRBJ2-5, with 7 bases matching TRBD2. CDR3 size: 15 residues. Trimming at V came to 2 bases and at J to 1 base, leaving 4 bases not matched to a gene. Germline CDR1 and CDR2: MNHEY and SVGAGI. The CDR3 is CASSYLGGIQETQYF. The CDR3 coding sequence is TGTGCCAGCAGTTACCTGGGAGGGATCCAAGAGACCCAGTACTTC.

This clonotype appeared a single time. The gene calls are TRBV7-2 and TRBJ2-2; D gene unclear. The CDR3 has 13 residues. The V end was cut by 5 bases, the J end by 5 bases, with 9 bases between. Germline V CDR1 and CDR2: SGHTA, FQGNSA. The CDR3 DNA reads as TGTGCCAGCAGCCCCGCCCTTACCGGGGAGCTGTTTTTT. Amino acids: CASSPALTGELFF.

This chain joins TRBV7-2 and TRBJ1-4; D is ambiguous. The CDR3 runs 15 residues. Trimming shortened V by 4 bases and J by 3 bases, and 12 bases separated the two germline ends. Germline V CDR1 and CDR2: SGHTA, FQGNSA. The CDR3 loop reads CASSSDPGPNEKLFF. Written as DNA, the CDR3 is TGTGCCAGCAGCTCTGACCCGGGCCCTAATGAAAAACTGTTTTTT.

Written as DNA, the CDR3 is TGTGCCAGCAGCCGGACAACTAGCACAGATACGCAGTATTTT. Translating gives CASSRTTSTDTQYF. The chain carries TRBV12-3 or TRBV12-4 and TRBJ2-3, with a weak D call TRBD1 (5 bases). Trimming removed 6 bases from V and 0 bases from J, with 10 bases in between. The CDR3 covers 14 residues.

In this sample, this clonotype turned up many times. The chain uses TRBV5-1 and TRBJ2-1; a possible D gene is TRBD2 (5 bases). Germline CDR1 reads SGHRS; CDR2 reads YFSETQ. The CDR3 contains 14 residues. The V end lost 0 bases, the J end lost 7 bases, and 11 bases lay between the germline ends. In DNA form, the CDR3 reads TGCGCCAGCAGCTTGGTGGCCGGGGAAAATGAGCAGTTCTTC. It encodes CASSLVAGENEQFF.